Listed below are T cell receptor beta chains from one sample, sequenced in a study of blood T cell repertoires in COVID-19. The assay was immunoSEQ multiplex PCR, and TCRdb's table has in-frame clones only and misses some. The table lists under 350,000 clones, 80% to 90% of them singletons. The specimen was PBMCs or T cells enriched from blood (not recorded which). These receptors all come from a woman in her 40s with acute COVID-19. Both conserved end residues are part of each CDR3. A D gene is named only where the DNA matches it firmly. The size of a clone is reported for some rows only, either as once, few or many, or as a class for expanded clones.

d_call j_call v_call clone_size cdr3_aa cdr3_nt
NA TRBJ2-2 TRBV9 NA CASSPQGEAGELFF TGTGCCAGCAGCCCTCAAGGGGAGGCCGGGGAGCTGTTTTTT
NA TRBJ2-7 TRBV7-6 once CASSLFPEPSYEQYF TGTGCCAGCAGCTTATTTCCCGAGCCTTCCTACGAGCAGTACTTC
NA TRBJ1-4 TRBV6-1 NA CASSEGEVSNEKLFF TGTGCCAGCAGTGAAGGCGAGGTCTCTAATGAAAAACTGTTTTTT
NA TRBJ2-1 TRBV18 NA CASSPPAGGRRNEQFF TGTGCCAGCTCACCACCGGCCGGGGGGCGCAGGAATGAGCAGTTCTTC
TRBD1 TRBJ1-4 TRBV27 NA CASSPTGQGLQKLFF TGTGCCAGCAGTCCCACGGGACAGGGGTTGCAAAAACTGTTTTTT
TRBD1 TRBJ2-3 TRBV7-2 NA CASSSINRGSTDTQYF TGTGCCAGCAGCTCAATTAACAGGGGATCCACAGATACGCAGTATTTT
NA TRBJ2-7 TRBV10-3 few CAIGGEPYEQYF TGTGCCATAGGGGGTGAACCCTACGAGCAGTACTTC
NA TRBJ2-7 TRBV19 NA CASSLARRESASEQYF TGTGCCAGTAGCCTCGCCCGACGGGAGAGCGCTAGCGAGCAGTACTTC
NA TRBJ1-1 TRBV29-1 once CSVLEALLNTEAFF TGCAGCGTTCTAGAGGCCCTTTTGAACACTGAAGCTTTCTTT
NA TRBJ1-5 TRBV2 NA CASNSGGYNQPQHF TGTGCCAGCAATTCGGGAGGGTACAATCAGCCCCAGCATTTT
NA TRBJ2-3 TRBV9 NA CASSPTTSTDTQYF TGTGCCAGCAGCCCGACTACTAGCACAGATACGCAGTATTTT
TRBD2 TRBJ2-1 TRBV6-5 NA CASSYRGGTYNEQFF TGTGCCAGCAGTTACAGGGGAGGGACCTACAATGAGCAGTTCTTC
TRBD1 TRBJ1-3 TRBV3-1/TRBV3-2 NA CASSPTGASGNTIYF TGTGCCAGCAGCCCAACAGGGGCCTCTGGAAACACCATATATTTT
NA TRBJ2-5 TRBV29-1 NA CSVHRVDGGETQYF TGCAGCGTCCACAGGGTGGATGGGGGAGAGACCCAGTACTTC
TRBD1 TRBJ2-7 TRBV4-1 NA CASSQGQSDFYEQYF TGCGCCAGCAGCCAGGGACAGTCCGATTTCTACGAGCAGTACTTC
TRBD1 TRBJ1-3 TRBV4-3 NA CASSRPTGPHSGNTIYF TGCGCCAGCAGCCGCCCGACAGGGCCACACTCTGGAAACACCATATATTTT
NA TRBJ1-5 TRBV5-4 NA CASSYPGNQPQHF TGTGCCAGCAGCTACCCAGGGAATCAGCCCCAGCATTTT
NA TRBJ1-1 TRBV18 NA CASSPQGGDTGLWAFF TGTGCCAGCTCACCTCAAGGGGGGGACACCGGGCTGTGGGCTTTCTTT
NA TRBJ1-4 TRBV4-3 NA CASSGVDSFNEKLFF TGCGCCAGCAGTGGGGTAGACAGCTTTAATGAAAAACTGTTTTTT
NA TRBJ1-6 TRBV4-3 NA CASSQDVQQGNSPLHF TGCGCCAGCAGCCAAGATGTCCAGCAGGGGAATTCACCCCTCCACTTT
TRBD1 TRBJ1-2 TRBV5-1 NA CASSLVRQGDGYTF TGCGCCAGCAGCTTGGTACGACAGGGGGATGGCTACACCTTC
NA TRBJ1-1 TRBV19 few CATRGLLNTEAFF TGTGCCACAAGGGGCCTCCTCAACACTGAAGCTTTCTTT